The clone carrying this T cell receptor beta chain was seen just once. Its antigen is currently unknown. The sample originates from a study of shared clonotypes between healthy human individuals. In the study overall: Three plates each covered CD4 naive and memory; CD8 naive two, CD8 memory one. Study-wide findings and caveats: Memory subsets generally showed smaller estimated richness than naive subsets did. Sequencing depth was expected to affect clonotype sharing among donors.

Clones were read by immunoSEQ multiplex PCR, and TCRdb kept only the in-frame ones, dropping some. The sample shows 2 million to 2.5 million clones, roughly 93% of them seen only once. Sequenced input: naive CD4+ T cells from PBMCs. Subset in this sample: CD45RA+ positively selected. This receptor was identified in a man younger than 30 in good health. Some clones in this sample may be carry-over from other donors' samples.

The CDR3 loop reads CASSWAGQGIYEQYF. CDR3 in DNA: TGTGCCAGCAGCTGGGCGGGACAGGGTATTTACGAGCAGTACTTC. The chain employs TRBV7-2 and TRBJ2-7, with 9 bases aligning to TRBD1. V lost 4 bases, J lost 4 bases, and 8 bases stayed unmatched. This CDR3 has 15 residues. Per germline, CDR1 SGHTA and CDR2 FQGNSA.